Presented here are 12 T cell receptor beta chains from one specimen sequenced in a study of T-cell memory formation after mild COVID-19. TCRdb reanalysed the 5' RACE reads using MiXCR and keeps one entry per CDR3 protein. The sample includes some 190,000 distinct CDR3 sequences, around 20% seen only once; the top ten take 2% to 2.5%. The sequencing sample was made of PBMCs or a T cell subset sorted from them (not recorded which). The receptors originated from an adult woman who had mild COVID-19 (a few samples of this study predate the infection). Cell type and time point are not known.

CDR3 sequence: CASSRKGDSLETQYF. The CDR3 coding sequence is TGCGCCAGCAGCCGAAAGGGGGACAGTTTGGAGACCCAGTACTTC. The chain has TRBV4-1 and TRBJ2-5, with 7 bases identical to TRBD1. Unmatched junction bases numbered 10, after V lost 4 bases and J lost 5 bases. Germline V gene data show CDR1 as MGHRA and CDR2 as YSYEKL. CDR3 length: 15 residues.

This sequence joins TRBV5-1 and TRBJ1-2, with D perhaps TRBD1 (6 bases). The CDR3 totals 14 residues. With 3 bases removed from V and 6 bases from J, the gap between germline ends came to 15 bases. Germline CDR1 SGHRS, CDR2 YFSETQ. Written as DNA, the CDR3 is TGCGCCAGCAGCTCAACAGGGTTCGGGGATGGCTACACCTTC. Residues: CASSSTGFGDGYTF.

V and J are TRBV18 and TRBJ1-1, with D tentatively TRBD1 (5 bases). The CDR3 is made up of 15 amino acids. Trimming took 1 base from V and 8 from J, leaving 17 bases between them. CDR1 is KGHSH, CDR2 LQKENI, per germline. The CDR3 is CASSPLQGPLKEAFF. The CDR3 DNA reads TGTGCCAGCTCACCACTTCAGGGACCTCTGAAGGAAGCTTTCTTT.

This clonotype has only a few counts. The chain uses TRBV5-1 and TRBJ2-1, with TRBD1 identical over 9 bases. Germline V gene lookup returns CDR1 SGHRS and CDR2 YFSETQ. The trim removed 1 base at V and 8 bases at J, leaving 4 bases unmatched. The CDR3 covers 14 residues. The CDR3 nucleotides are TGCGCCAGCAGCTTGTGGGGACAGGGATATGAGCAGTTCTTC. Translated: CASSLWGQGYEQFF.

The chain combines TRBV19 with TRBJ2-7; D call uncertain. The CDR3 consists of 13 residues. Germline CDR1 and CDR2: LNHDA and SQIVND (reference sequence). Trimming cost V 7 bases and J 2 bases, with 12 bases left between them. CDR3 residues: CASKQVGTYEQYF. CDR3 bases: TGTGCCAGTAAGCAGGTTGGGACCTACGAGCAGTACTTC. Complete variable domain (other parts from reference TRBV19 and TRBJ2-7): DGGITQSPKYLFRKEGQNVTLSCEQNLNHDAMYWYRQDPGQGLRLIYYSQIVNDFQKGDIAEGYSVSREKKESFPLTVTSAQKNPTAFYLCASKQVGTYEQYFGPGTRLTVT.

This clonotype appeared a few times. CDR3 coding DNA: TGTGCCACCAGGGGGACTAGCTCGACGGCAGATACGCAGTATTTT. As protein: CATRGTSSTADTQYF. The chain is built from TRBV24-1 and TRBJ2-3; 9 bases match TRBD2. J was trimmed by 4 bases and V by 7 bases; bases with no gene match: 8. The CDR3 is 15 residues long. The germline CDR1 and CDR2 sequences are KGHDR and SFDVKD.

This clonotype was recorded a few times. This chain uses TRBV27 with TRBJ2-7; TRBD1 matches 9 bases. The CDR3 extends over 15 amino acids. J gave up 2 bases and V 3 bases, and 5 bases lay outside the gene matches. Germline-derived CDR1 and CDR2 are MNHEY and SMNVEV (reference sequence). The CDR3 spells CASSFRDRVPYEQYF. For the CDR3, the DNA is TGTGCCAGCAGTTTCCGGGACAGGGTACCCTACGAGCAGTACTTC.

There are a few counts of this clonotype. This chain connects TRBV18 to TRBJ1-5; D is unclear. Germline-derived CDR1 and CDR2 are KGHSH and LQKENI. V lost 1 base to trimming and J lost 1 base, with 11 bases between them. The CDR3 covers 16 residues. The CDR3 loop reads CASSPLVLSSNQPQHF. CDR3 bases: TGTGCCAGCTCACCACTAGTACTATCCAGCAATCAGCCCCAGCATTTT. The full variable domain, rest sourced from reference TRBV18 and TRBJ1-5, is NAGVMQNPRHLVRRRGQEARLRCSPMKGHSHVYWYRQLPEEGLKFMVYLQKENIIDESGMPKERFSAEFPKEGPSILRIQQVVRGDSAAYFCASSPLVLSSNQPQHFGDGTRLSIL.

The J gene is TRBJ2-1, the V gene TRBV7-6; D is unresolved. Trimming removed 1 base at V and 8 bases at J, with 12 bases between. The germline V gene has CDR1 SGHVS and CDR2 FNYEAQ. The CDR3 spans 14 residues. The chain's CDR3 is CASSLELGRHEQFF. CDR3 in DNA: TGTGCCAGCAGCTTAGAGCTGGGTCGGCATGAGCAGTTCTTC.

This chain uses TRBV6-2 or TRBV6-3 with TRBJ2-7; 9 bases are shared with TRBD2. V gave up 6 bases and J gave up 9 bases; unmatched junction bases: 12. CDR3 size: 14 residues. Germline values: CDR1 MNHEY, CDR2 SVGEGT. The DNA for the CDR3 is TGTGCCAGCAGCGCTAGCGGGAATCCCGGGGGGCAGTACTTC. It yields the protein CASSASGNPGGQYF.

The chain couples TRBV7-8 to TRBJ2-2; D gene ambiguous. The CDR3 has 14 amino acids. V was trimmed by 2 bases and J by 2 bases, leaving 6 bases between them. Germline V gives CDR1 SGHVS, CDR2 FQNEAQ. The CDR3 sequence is CASSLRRNTGELFF. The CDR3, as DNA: TGTGCCAGCAGCTTACGTCGAAACACCGGGGAGCTGTTTTTT.

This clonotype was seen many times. The CDR3 DNA sequence: TGTGCCAGCAGCCCCCGAGGGGGATCCCACTACGAGCAGTACTTC. Its translation is CASSPRGGSHYEQYF. The chain employs TRBV7-2 and TRBJ2-7; possibly TRBD1 for D (6 bases). Trimming left V 5 bases short and J 3 bases short, with 17 bases between. The CDR3 covers 15 residues. Germline V lookup: CDR1 SGHTA, CDR2 FQGNSA.